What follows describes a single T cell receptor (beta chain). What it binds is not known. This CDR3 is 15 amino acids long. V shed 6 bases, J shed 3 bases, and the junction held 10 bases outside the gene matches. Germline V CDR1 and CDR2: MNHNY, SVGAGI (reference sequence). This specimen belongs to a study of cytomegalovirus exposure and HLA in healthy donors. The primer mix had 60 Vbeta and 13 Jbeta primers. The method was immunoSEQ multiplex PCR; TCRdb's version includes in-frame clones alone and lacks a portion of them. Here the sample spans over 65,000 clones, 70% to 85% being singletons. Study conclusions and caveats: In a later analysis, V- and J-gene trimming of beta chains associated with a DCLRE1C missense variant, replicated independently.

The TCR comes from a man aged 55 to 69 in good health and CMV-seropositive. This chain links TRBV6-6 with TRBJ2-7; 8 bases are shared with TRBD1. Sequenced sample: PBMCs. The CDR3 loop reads CASSRSDTGGYEQYF. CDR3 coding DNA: TGTGCCAGCAGCCGGTCAGACACAGGGGGCTACGAGCAGTACTTC.